What follows describes a single T cell receptor beta chain. Clones were read by immunoSEQ multiplex PCR, and TCRdb kept only the in-frame ones, dropping some. Among 60,000 to 65,000 clones listed, more than 75% were seen once. This record belongs to a study of blood T cell repertoires in COVID-19. This CDR3 has 12 amino acids. The V end was cut by 5 bases, the J end by 2 bases, with 7 bases between. Germline V gene data show CDR1 as MDHEN and CDR2 as SYDVKM. This clonotype was sampled from an elderly woman with acute or convalescent COVID-19. The sample taken for sequencing was peripheral blood. V is TRBV28 and J is TRBJ2-7, with D uncertain. CDR3 sequence: CASSPSPYEQYF. The CDR3 region has the DNA TGTGCCAGCAGTCCTAGTCCCTACGAGCAGTACTTC.